This record concerns one T cell receptor (beta chain) sequence. The antigen remains undetermined. Amplification of TCR beta CDR3 regions used RNA as the template. A first-round RT-PCR of the TCR CDR3 used the HTBI primer set. TCRdb passed the multiplex PCR reads through MiXCR, listing each CDR3 protein once. The table has a few hundred thousand distinct CDR3 sequences, around 46% seen once. This CDR3 spans 14 amino acids. V lost 8 bases and J 4 bases, leaving 17 bases between the germline ends. Looked up from germline, CDR1 is MNHNS and CDR2 is SASEGT. Researchers barred patients who had uncontrolled infection, other autoimmune disease, pregnancy or lactation. Every diagnosis used clinical symptoms, serum thyroxine and TRAb, thyroid ultrasound and orbital computed tomography. This entry is derived from a study of T cells in Graves' hyperthyroidism and ophthalmopathy. Study-level findings and limits: Most expanded thyroid clonotypes above 0.001 recurred in blood.

The J gene is TRBJ2-5, the V gene TRBV6-1, with D possibly being TRBD1 or TRBD2 (6 bases each). This receptor was taken from an adult woman with Graves' disease, either hyperthyroidism or ophthalmopathy (not recorded which). Sequenced: peripheral blood or thyroid tissue (not recorded which). The CDR3, as DNA: TGTGCCAGCCGGGCTTCGGGGGCGCTAGAGACCCAGTACTTC. Its translation: CASRASGALETQYF.